A selection of T cell receptor beta chains follows, all from one sample in a study of shared clonotypes between healthy human individuals. The protocol was immunoSEQ multiplex PCR, while the TCRdb copy is restricted to in-frame clones and leaves out a portion. The table shows roughly 1 million clones, with about 70% occurring only once. Sequenced sample: memory CD4+ T cells sorted from blood. The receptor set was obtained from a man younger than 30 in good health. Both conserved end residues are part of each CDR3. The D gene is left open where the match is weak. Size tells how often a clone was seen (once, few, many) or the class of an expanded clone, and some rows leave it out.

v_gene	j_gene	d_gene	abundance	CDR3nt	CDR3aa
TRBV7-9	TRBJ1-6	.	.	TGTGCCAGCAGCTCGGTGGGGTTTAATTCACCCCTCCACTTT	CASSSVGFNSPLHF
TRBV19	TRBJ2-7	.	.	TGTGCCAGTAGTGTGACCGGGGCTTCCTACGAGCAGTACTTC	CASSVTGASYEQYF
TRBV28	TRBJ1-6	TRBD1	.	TGTGCCAGCAGTTCCGATAGATTCCCGGGACAGGGGGCGGCTGTCTCCAATTCACCCCTCCACTTT	CASSSDRFPGQGAAVSNSPLHF
TRBV25-1	TRBJ1-3	TRBD1	few	TGTGCCAGCAGTGCACGGCGGGGGAGGGGGCCTGGAAACACCATATATTTT	CASSARRGRGPGNTIYF
TRBV28	TRBJ2-7	.	.	TGTGCCAGCAGTTTAACCCGGAGGGAGCAGTACTTC	CASSLTRREQYF
TRBV14	TRBJ2-5	.	.	TGTGCCAGCAGCCAAGATGAGGGGGTGACCCAGTACTTC	CASSQDEGVTQYF
TRBV11-2	TRBJ2-5	TRBD2	.	TGTGCCAGCAGCTTGACTAGCGGGGGGGAGACCCAGTACTTC	CASSLTSGGETQYF
TRBV7-2	TRBJ2-7	.	.	TGTGCCAGCAGCTTAGTGCACGCCTCCTACGAGCAGTACTTC	CASSLVHASYEQYF
TRBV7-3	TRBJ2-5	.	few	TGTGCCAGCAGCTTAGGCAGGGGAGGAGGAGAGACCCAGTACTTC	CASSLGRGGGETQYF
TRBV2	TRBJ1-2	TRBD1	.	TGTGCCAGCAGTCAAGAACAGGGGGCGGGCTATGGCTACACCTTC	CASSQEQGAGYGYTF
TRBV19	TRBJ2-7	TRBD1	few	TGTGCCAGTAGTCTGGGACAGGGTTACGAGCAGTACTTC	CASSLGQGYEQYF
TRBV19	TRBJ1-2	TRBD1	.	TGTGCCAGTAGTACATCGACAGGGGGGAGCTATGGCTACACCTTC	CASSTSTGGSYGYTF
TRBV5-4	TRBJ2-3	TRBD1	.	TGTGCCAGCAGCACGGGACAGGGGGGCACAGATACGCAGTATTTT	CASSTGQGGTDTQYF
TRBV6-1	TRBJ2-7	.	.	TGTGCCAGCGGGACGGGATTCACCTACGAGCAGTACTTC	CASGTGFTYEQYF
TRBV28	TRBJ1-6	TRBD1	many	TGTGCCAGCAGTTCGACAGGGGGAGACTCACCCCTCCACTTT	CASSSTGGDSPLHF
TRBV5-4	TRBJ2-7	TRBD1	.	TGTGCCAGCAGCTTGGACCGACAGGGCGAGCAGTACTTC	CASSLDRQGEQYF
TRBV5-1	TRBJ2-7	.	.	TGCGCCAGCAGTCCCCAGATTTCCTACGAGCAGTACTTC	CASSPQISYEQYF
TRBV30	TRBJ2-5	.	once	TGTGCCTGGAGGCGGGAGACCCAGTACTTC	CAWRRETQYF
TRBV5-1	TRBJ1-2	.	.	TGCGCCAGCAGCCCCGGGGGATCCCAGGGCTACACCTTC	CASSPGGSQGYTF
TRBV11-2	TRBJ2-7	.	once	TGTGCCAGCAGCTTAGGGGCAGGGAATTACGAGCAGTACTTC	CASSLGAGNYEQYF
TRBV2	TRBJ2-3	TRBD2	.	TGTGCCACCGGCGAAACACGGGGGAGGGCTATGAATACGCAGTATTTT	CATGETRGRAMNTQYF
TRBV23-1	TRBJ1-5	.	.	TGCGCCAGCAGTCAATCAGAGAGCAATCAGCCCCAGCATTTT	CASSQSESNQPQHF
TRBV7-2	TRBJ2-1	.	.	TGTGCCAGCAGCTTAGTGGACCCGGGACTCAGGAATGAGCAGTTCTTC	CASSLVDPGLRNEQFF
TRBV5-1	TRBJ2-1	.	.	TGCGCCAGCAGCTCGGGGGCGGAGATGAATGAGCAGTTCTTC	CASSSGAEMNEQFF
TRBV7-2	TRBJ2-7	TRBD1	.	TGTGCCAGCAGCTCCGACAGGGCCAGCTCCTACGAGCAGTACTTC	CASSSDRASSYEQYF
TRBV30	TRBJ1-4	.	once	TGTGCCTGGGCCCCGTCAGGGAAAGGGGAAAAACTGTTTTTT	CAWAPSGKGEKLFF
TRBV5-4	TRBJ1-2	.	.	TGTGCCAGCAGCTTTTTTACAGGACAGTCCTATGGCTACACCTTC	CASSFFTGQSYGYTF
TRBV7-9	TRBJ1-3	.	.	TGTGCCAGCAGCTTATCTGAAAACACCATATATTTT	CASSLSENTIYF
TRBV6-1	TRBJ1-6	TRBD1	.	TGTGCCAGCAGTGAAGCAAGGACAGGGCCTTTCGTTTCACCCCTCCACTTT	CASSEARTGPFVSPLHF
TRBV6-1	TRBJ2-7	TRBD1	.	TGTGCCAGCAGTGACTTAAGGACAGGAGTTCTCTACGAGCAGTACTTC	CASSDLRTGVLYEQYF
TRBV5-4	TRBJ1-5	.	.	TGTGCCAGCAGCTTGGGGGGGTCGGGGGATCAGCCCCAGCATTTT	CASSLGGSGDQPQHF
TRBV5-5	TRBJ1-3	.	.	TGTGCCAGCAGCTTGGCCGTTGGAGGACCTGGAAACACCATATATTTT	CASSLAVGGPGNTIYF
TRBV10-3	TRBJ2-7	.	.	TGTGCCATCAGCAGTGGGGTCTCCTACGAGCAGTACTTC	CAISSGVSYEQYF
TRBV5-1	TRBJ2-1	TRBD2	.	TGCGCCAGCAGCTTTGCTAGCGGGGCCAATGAGCAGTTCTTC	CASSFASGANEQFF
TRBV28	TRBJ2-3	.	once	TGTGCCAGTAGGGGGGGAGCCGCAGATACGCAGTATTTT	CASRGGAADTQYF
TRBV4-3	TRBJ1-5	.	.	TGCGCCAGCAGCCAAGAATGGATTAGCAATCAGCCCCAGCATTTT	CASSQEWISNQPQHF
TRBV5-1	TRBJ2-7	.	.	TGCGCCAGCAGCAGGAGACTGACCGAGTACGAGCAGTACTTC	CASSRRLTEYEQYF
TRBV2	TRBJ1-5	.	once	TGTGCCAGCAGTGGGACAGTAGAAAAGAAGCCCCAGCATTTT	CASSGTVEKKPQHF
TRBV5-6	TRBJ2-7	.	.	TGTGCCAGCAGCAGCGACAAGTACGAGCAGTACTTC	CASSSDKYEQYF
TRBV18	TRBJ1-1	TRBD1	.	TGTGCCAGCTCACCACCGGGACAGGGGGCACTGAACACTGAAGCTTTCTTT	CASSPPGQGALNTEAFF
TRBV11-2	TRBJ1-2	.	.	TGTGCCAGCAGCTTAACAACCGCGGGAGATGGCTACACCTTC	CASSLTTAGDGYTF
TRBV7-8	TRBJ1-4	.	.	TGTGCCAGCAGCTTAGTGGGTGGGGGAAATGAAAAACTGTTTTTT	CASSLVGGGNEKLFF
TRBV7-9	TRBJ1-5	TRBD1	.	TGTGCCAGCAGCTCTCGTGAGGGGACAGCGGAACAGCCCCAGCATTTT	CASSSREGTAEQPQHF
TRBV15	TRBJ2-5	.	.	TGTGCCACCAGCAGAGCCTACCAAGAGACCCAGTACTTC	CATSRAYQETQYF
TRBV11-2	TRBJ2-4	.	once	TGTGCCAGCAGCTTAAGTCAGGGAATAAGAAACATTCAGTACTTC	CASSLSQGIRNIQYF
TRBV9	TRBJ2-3	.	.	TGTGCCAGCAGCGTAGACTACAGCACAGATACGCAGTATTTT	CASSVDYSTDTQYF
TRBV2	TRBJ2-5	TRBD2	.	TGTGCCAGCAGTGAAGCGCTTTCTCGAGCGGGAGGAGGCGAGACCCAGTACTTC	CASSEALSRAGGGETQYF
TRBV5-1	TRBJ1-1	.	.	TGCGCCAGCAGCTTGAATGGGGGCCCTGAAGCTTTCTTT	CASSLNGGPEAFF
TRBV28	TRBJ2-2	.	.	TGTGCCAGCAGTCAACCTTTTACCGGGGAGCTGTTTTTT	CASSQPFTGELFF
TRBV19	TRBJ2-6	.	.	TGTGCCAGTATCGCCTCGAGCTCTGGGGCCAACGTCCTGACTTTC	CASIASSSGANVLTF
TRBV30	TRBJ2-1	.	.	TGTGCCTGGAGGAGGACTGGGAGCTCCTACAATGAGCAGTTCTTC	CAWRRTGSSYNEQFF
TRBV5-1	TRBJ2-7	TRBD1	.	TGCGCCAGCAGCCCGGGGACAGGTCTTTCCTACGAGCAGTACTTC	CASSPGTGLSYEQYF
TRBV10-3	TRBJ2-3	.	few	TGTGCCATCAGTGAGGGGGATACGCAGTATTTT	CAISEGDTQYF
TRBV7-6	TRBJ1-4	TRBD1	.	TGTGCCAGCAGCTTATACGGACAGGGGGCAAGAGAAAAACTGTTTTTT	CASSLYGQGAREKLFF